The 19 T cell receptor beta chains in this list originate from one sample, sequenced in a study of shared clonotypes between healthy human individuals. Clones were read by immunoSEQ multiplex PCR, and TCRdb kept only the in-frame ones, dropping some. Altogether 550,000 to 850,000 clones are present, 74% being singletons, with the ten largest covering 1.5% to 2%. The specimen sequenced was memory CD4+ T cells sorted from blood. Specified subset: CD45RA-negative fraction. The receptors shown here come from a woman aged 25 to 39 in good health.

The chain carries TRBV19 and TRBJ1-1; D gene uncertain. V lost 4 bases and J lost 1, with 19 bases in between. Germline-derived CDR1 and CDR2 are LNHDA and SQIVND (reference sequence). The CDR3 totals 17 residues. In DNA, the CDR3 is TGTGCCAGTAGTACCCGAAGCGCGAGCAGACGGAACACTGAAGCTTTCTTT. Translating it yields CASSTRSASRRNTEAFF.

In its sample, this clone was seen a few times. CDR3 coding DNA: TGTGCCAGTACTCTACTCCCTGGGACTGAAGCTTTCTTT. It translates to CASTLLPGTEAFF. This sequence joins TRBV19 and TRBJ1-1; D not certain. CDR1 and CDR2 from the germline V gene are LNHDA and SQIVND (reference sequence). V was clipped by 7 bases and J by 5 bases, with 14 bases between them. This CDR3 spans 13 amino acids.

This clone was counted a few times. This CDR3 is CASSLLGASETQYF. CDR3 nucleotides: TGTGCCAGCAGCTTACTCGGGGCTAGCGAGACCCAGTACTTC. The chain couples TRBV7-9 to TRBJ2-5; D may match TRBD1 or TRBD2 (5 bases each). V was clipped by 2 bases and J by 5 bases, with 12 bases between them. CDR1 is SEHNR, CDR2 FQNEAQ, per germline (reference sequence). There are 14 residues in the CDR3.

The chain combines TRBV7-2 with TRBJ2-5; TRBD2 matches at 12 bases. Germline CDR1 and CDR2: SGHTA and FQGNSA. This CDR3 spans 17 amino acids. The V and J ends lost 2 bases and 2 bases, in that order; junction bases with no gene match: 6. CDR3 DNA sequence: TGTGCCAGCAGCTTATGGGGACTAGCGGGCAGACAAGAGACCCAGTACTTC. This gives the protein CASSLWGLAGRQETQYF.

The sample holds a few counts of this clone. The J gene is TRBJ2-7, the V gene TRBV7-3; perhaps TRBD1 as D (5 bases). Trimming shortened V by 4 bases and J by 2 bases, and 12 bases separated the two germline ends. This CDR3 is built from 14 residues. Germline V gene sequence: CDR1 SGHTA, CDR2 FQGTGA. In DNA form, the CDR3 reads TGTGCCAGCAGCTCCCGGACACGGCCCTACGAGCAGTACTTC. Its protein product is CASSSRTRPYEQYF.

The chain employs TRBV19 and TRBJ1-4; 7 bases match TRBD1. The trim removed 5 bases at V and 5 bases at J, leaving 5 bases unmatched. The germline V gene encodes CDR1 LNHDA and CDR2 SQIVND (reference sequence). The CDR3 consists of 14 residues. CDR3 in DNA: TGTGCCAGTAGTCGGACAGGTTCAAATGAAAAACTGTTTTTT. Its protein is CASSRTGSNEKLFF.

With regard to this clone: This specimen includes other DNA sequences encoding the same CDR3. This rearrangement joins TRBV27 to TRBJ1-5, with D hard to call. Germline CDR1 is MNHEY and CDR2 is SMNVEV (reference sequence). The CDR3 spans 12 residues. The V end lost 1 base, the J end lost 6 bases, and 4 bases lay between the germline ends. CDR3 sequence: CASSLFGQPQHF. The CDR3 coding sequence is TGTGCCAGCAGTTTATTCGGTCAGCCCCAGCATTTT.

The chain has TRBV2 and TRBJ2-3; TRBD2 matches 7 bases. The CDR3 has 16 residues. Losses at the gene ends were 3 bases for V and 6 bases for J; bases not matched to a gene: 12. CDR1 and CDR2 from the germline V gene are SNHLY and FYNNEI. The CDR3 nucleotides read TGTGCCAGCAGTGAGGACGGGGGACTATCCGCCGATACGCAGTATTTT. As protein: CASSEDGGLSADTQYF.

Only a few counts were recorded for this clone. In the same sample, other DNA sequences code for this CDR3. This chain connects TRBV7-6 to TRBJ1-5; the D is unclear. Germline CDR1 reads SGHVS; CDR2 reads FNYEAQ. Trimming took 0 bases from V and 2 from J, leaving 5 bases between them. The CDR3 spans 14 residues. CDR3 sequence: CASSLAGGNQPQHF. CDR3 DNA: TGTGCCAGCAGCTTAGCGGGCGGCAATCAGCCCCAGCATTTT. The whole variable domain, remainder taken from reference TRBV7-6 and TRBJ1-5, is GAGVSQSPRYKVTKRGQDVALRCDPISGHVSLYWYRQALGQGPEFLTYFNYEAQQDKSGLPNDRFSAERPEGSISTLTIQRTEQRDSAMYRCASSLAGGNQPQHFGDGTRLSIL.

This chain links TRBV28 with TRBJ2-1; possibly TRBD1 for D (5 bases). The length of the CDR3 is 16 residues. Trimming left V 7 bases short and J 0 bases short, with 16 bases between. Germline CDR1 is MDHEN and CDR2 is SYDVKM. The CDR3 DNA follows: TGTGCCAGCACCCTAGGGGCGGCCAGCTCCTACAATGAGCAGTTCTTC. As protein: CASTLGAASSYNEQFF.

CDR3: CASSYVAGGEQYF. The CDR3 DNA follows: TGTGCCAGCAGTTACGTCGCAGGGGGCGAGCAGTACTTC. The chain recombines TRBV6-5 with TRBJ2-7, with 7 bases fitting TRBD1. CDR1 and CDR2 from the germline V gene are MNHEY and SVGAGI. This CDR3 has 13 residues. Trimming removed 2 bases from V and 6 bases from J; junction bases left unmatched: 4.

For this clone: Being one base from a much bigger clone, this may be a read error. The rearrangement uses TRBV7-3 and TRBJ2-1; 7 bases are shared with TRBD2. Trimming removed 5 bases from V and 0 bases from J; junction bases left unmatched: 4. Germline V lookup: CDR1 SGHTA, CDR2 FQGTGA. The CDR3 has 15 residues. Here the CDR3 DNA reads TGTGCCAGCAGCACCCAGCGGGACTCCTACAATGAGCAGTTCTTC. Protein sequence: CASSTQRDSYNEQFF.

This chain joins TRBV28 and TRBJ1-1, with D tentatively TRBD1 (6 bases). The CDR3 extends over 15 amino acids. The V end lost 7 bases, the J end lost 1 base, and 16 bases lay between the germline ends. Germline V gene lookup returns CDR1 MDHEN and CDR2 SYDVKM. CDR3 sequence: CASTPRGQGNTEAFF. The CDR3 DNA follows: TGTGCCAGCACTCCTCGGGGGCAGGGGAACACTGAAGCTTTCTTT.

This clone was detected a few times. The gene calls are TRBV18 and TRBJ2-7; D is undetermined. The CDR3 spans 14 residues. V was pared by 3 bases and J by 2 bases, with 11 bases between. Germline V gives CDR1 KGHSH, CDR2 LQKENI. CDR3 loop: CASSPDSRTYEQYF. The CDR3 coding sequence is TGTGCCAGCTCACCGGATTCCAGGACCTACGAGCAGTACTTC.

This clone has a handful of counts. The chain employs TRBV19 and TRBJ2-1, with unresolved D. Germline CDR1 is LNHDA and CDR2 is SQIVND (reference sequence). CDR3 length equals 15 residues. V lost 5 bases to trimming and J lost 3 bases, with 14 bases between them. DNA for the CDR3: TGTGCCAGTAGTCAAGGAATGAGACTCTACAATGAGCAGTTCTTC. It encodes CASSQGMRLYNEQFF.

V usage is TRBV18 and J usage is TRBJ1-3, with D tentatively TRBD1 (6 bases). In germline, CDR1 is KGHSH, CDR2 LQKENI. CDR3 length equals 15 residues. V was pared by 8 bases and J by 0 bases, with 14 bases between. CDR3 sequence reads: CASGPGRGSGNTIYF. The DNA for the CDR3 is TGTGCCAGCGGCCCTGGCAGGGGCTCTGGAAACACCATATATTTT. The variable domain in full, completed from reference TRBV18 and TRBJ1-3, reads NAGVMQNPRHLVRRRGQEARLRCSPMKGHSHVYWYRQLPEEGLKFMVYLQKENIIDESGMPKERFSAEFPKEGPSILRIQQVVRGDSAAYFCASGPGRGSGNTIYFGEGSWLTVV.

This clone was observed once. J is TRBJ1-2 and V is TRBV10-3; D unclear. CDR3 length: 12 residues. CDR1 is ENHRY and CDR2 is SYGVKD in the germline V gene. V dropped 8 bases and J dropped 3 bases, with 10 bases sitting between them. CDR3 region: CAIPSVYYGYTF. DNA for the CDR3: TGTGCCATCCCGTCGGTGTACTATGGCTACACCTTC.

On this clone: A read error may explain this, as a much larger clone is one base away. The CDR3 here is CTSSRGQLNTEAFF. The DNA for the CDR3 is TGTACCAGTAGTCGAGGACAATTGAACACTGAAGCTTTCTTT. The V and J genes are TRBV19 and TRBJ1-1; D is perhaps TRBD1 (5 bases). The germline gives CDR1 LNHDA, CDR2 SQIVND (reference sequence). This CDR3 region has 14 residues.

Of note for this clone: Possible read error: a much larger clone is one base away. The chain uses TRBV10-3 and TRBJ1-2; D gene ambiguous. The CDR3 covers 12 residues. V was shortened by 4 bases and J by 4 bases, with 7 bases between the two germline ends. CDR1 is ENHRY and CDR2 is SYGVKD in the germline V gene. The CDR3 DNA sequence: TGTGCCATCAGTGGAGAGACCTATGGCTACACCTTC. Translation: CAISGETYGYTF.